Below are 15 T cell receptor beta chains sequenced from a single sample in a study of T cells in Graves' hyperthyroidism and ophthalmopathy (dated by TCRdb to the late 2010s). The library was obtained by multiplex PCR. The sequencing machine was an Illumina HiSeq 2000. Amplification of TCR beta CDR3 regions was carried out from RNA transcripts. The TCR CDR3 was subjected to a first round of RT-PCR using the HTBI primer set and the Qiagen OneStep RT-PCR kit. TCRdb redid the processing of the public reads, applying fastp at Q25 and MiXCR, and retained in-frame beta chains. One record per CDR3 amino acid sequence lists the most common genes and DNA. This sample comprises about 720,000 distinct CDR3 sequences, about a sixth of them detected only once. The top ten constitute around 8% of the sample. The sample comprised blood. These receptors were collected from a man between 18 and 35 years old with Graves' hyperthyroidism.

The chain combines TRBV19 with TRBJ2-5, with 12 bases lining up with TRBD1. Germline CDR1 and CDR2: LNHDA and SQIVND (reference sequence). V dropped 5 bases and J dropped 4; count of bases not matched to a gene: 8. CDR3 length: 16 residues. The CDR3 DNA is TGTGCCAGTAGTCGCCGGGACAGGGGGCTCACAGAGACCCAGTACTTC. Protein sequence: CASSRRDRGLTETQYF.

This clonotype has more than one count but fewer than ten. This rearrangement joins TRBV15 to TRBJ2-5, with no clear D. The CDR3 runs 15 residues. The ends were cut back, 0 bases at V and 4 bases at J, with 12 bases in the middle. In germline, CDR1 is LNHNV, CDR2 YYDKDF (reference sequence). CDR3 bases: TGTGCCACCAGCAGAGATCTGGGTTCGATAGAGACCCAGTACTTC. Its protein product is CATSRDLGSIETQYF.

There are many counts of this clonotype. For the CDR3, the DNA is TGTGCCTGGAGTAGAGGCGGATCTAGCACAGATACGCAGTATTTT. Protein product: CAWSRGGSSTDTQYF. The genes are TRBV30 and TRBJ2-3; D gene uncertain. Trimming cost V 2 bases and J 0 bases, with 12 bases left between them. This CDR3 contains 15 residues. Germline values: CDR1 GTSNPN, CDR2 SVGIG (reference sequence).

This clonotype was seen ten or more times. The V and J genes are TRBV10-3 and TRBJ2-7; 11 bases fit TRBD1. Germline CDR1 reads ENHRY; CDR2 reads SYGVKD. The CDR3 sequence is 11 residues long. V dropped 11 bases and J dropped 6; count of bases not matched to a gene: 3. For the CDR3, the DNA is TGTGCCCTTGGGACAGGGGGCGAGCAGTACTTC. The encoded protein is CALGTGGEQYF.

V and J are TRBV4-1 and TRBJ2-7, with TRBD1 matching 9 bases. Germline V gives CDR1 MGHRA, CDR2 YSYEKL. The trim removed 3 bases at V and 5 bases at J, leaving 11 bases unmatched. The CDR3 spans 16 residues. Here the CDR3 reads CASSHTPGQGFDEQYF. CDR3 DNA sequence: TGCGCCAGCAGCCACACACCGGGACAGGGATTCGACGAGCAGTACTTC.

This clonotype was found many times. The chain employs TRBV28 and TRBJ2-5, with TRBD2 as a possible D gene (7 bases). V was clipped by 6 bases and J by 9 bases, with 20 bases between them. From germline, CDR1 is MDHEN and CDR2 SYDVKM. This CDR3 has 14 residues. The CDR3 DNA is TGTGCCAGCAGCCCGGTAGGGGGGGGAGAAGCCCAGTACTTC. Protein: CASSPVGGGEAQYF.

This clonotype was observed at least ten times. This sequence joins TRBV2 and TRBJ1-1; 9 nucleotides match TRBD1. The junction had 9 bases not matched to a gene; V was cut back by 6 bases and J by 13 bases. CDR3 length: 12 residues. Germline CDR1 is SNHLY and CDR2 is FYNNEI. In DNA, the CDR3 is TGTGCCAGCAGAAGGGACAGGGTGGTCGGTTTCTTT. It specifies CASRRDRVVGFF. The whole variable domain, filled in from reference TRBV2 and TRBJ1-1, reads EPEVTQTPSHQVTQMGQEVILRCVPISNHLYFYWYRQILGQKVEFLVSFYNNEISEKSEIFDDQFSVERPDGSNFTLKIRSTKLEDSAMYFCASRRDRVVGFFGQGTRLTVV.

This clonotype was recorded at least ten times. The rearrangement links TRBV11-2 to TRBJ2-3, with 7 positions matching TRBD1. The ends lost 5 bases at V and 4 bases at J; junction bases unmatched: 12. The CDR3 has 16 residues. Germline V gene data show CDR1 as SGHAT and CDR2 as FQNNGV. The CDR3 spells CASSPKPGQTSDTQYF. CDR3 DNA: TGTGCCAGCAGCCCGAAGCCGGGACAGACATCAGATACGCAGTATTTT.

This clonotype was seen ten or more times. The chain uses TRBV27 and TRBJ2-3, with 8 bases that match TRBD1. Per germline, CDR1 MNHEY and CDR2 SMNVEV (reference sequence). Losses at the gene ends were 5 bases for V and 2 bases for J; bases not matched to a gene: 6. The CDR3 has 15 residues. CDR3 in amino acids: CASSPSDRDTDTQYF. The CDR3 region has the DNA TGTGCCAGCAGTCCGTCGGACAGGGACACAGATACGCAGTATTTT.

The rearrangement joins TRBV20-1 to TRBJ2-2; 11 bases align to TRBD2. CDR3 length: 17 residues. Trimming at V came to 6 bases and at J to 5 bases, leaving 14 bases not matched to a gene. The germline V gene has CDR1 DFQATT and CDR2 SNEGSKA (reference sequence). As DNA, the CDR3 is TGCAGTGCCTTCGGGACTAGCGGTTATTCCACAACCGGGGAGCTGTTTTTT. It yields the protein CSAFGTSGYSTTGELFF.

The chain joins TRBV9 to TRBJ1-6; possibly TRBD1 for D (5 bases). The CDR3 sequence is 14 residues long. From germline, CDR1 is SGDLS and CDR2 YYNGEE. V shed 3 bases and J shed 7 bases, with 11 bases lying between them. For the CDR3, the DNA is TGTGCCAGCAGCGCCCGACAGCTAAATTCACCCCTCCACTTT. Its protein is CASSARQLNSPLHF.

This clonotype was seen at least ten times. V gene TRBV28 combines with J gene TRBJ2-4; D is possibly TRBD1 or TRBD2 (5 bases each). Germline V gene data show CDR1 as MDHEN and CDR2 as SYDVKM. There are 13 residues in the CDR3. The V gene lost 4 bases and the J gene lost 5 bases, with 9 bases spanning the gap. CDR3 in DNA: TGTGCCAGCAGTTGGGACGGGCAAAACATTCAGTACTTC. As protein: CASSWDGQNIQYF.

The rearrangement links TRBV20-1 to TRBJ2-2, with 11 bases that match TRBD2. After removal of 6 bases from V and 6 bases from J, the junction contained 6 bases not matched to a gene. The CDR3 covers 14 residues. Germline assignment: CDR1 DFQATT and CDR2 SNEGSKA (reference sequence). The CDR3 loop is CSASLAGESGELFF. CDR3 DNA: TGCAGTGCGTCACTAGCGGGAGAGTCCGGGGAGCTGTTTTTT.

There are a few counts of this clonotype. The rearrangement uses TRBV7-9 and TRBJ1-1, with D unclear. The germline CDR1 and CDR2 sequences are SEHNR and FQNEAQ (reference sequence). V was shortened by 1 base and J by 7 bases, with 10 bases between the two germline ends. The CDR3 spans 13 residues. Here the CDR3 reads CASSLEQTFEAFF. As DNA, the CDR3 is TGTGCCAGCAGCTTAGAACAGACTTTTGAAGCTTTCTTT.

The CDR3 DNA reads TGCGCCAGCAGCGGTGAGCAGACCTGCAATGAGCAGTTCTTC. Amino acids: CASSGEQTCNEQFF. The chain uses TRBV4-3 and TRBJ2-1; D gene uncertain. The germline V gene has CDR1 LGHNA and CDR2 YSLEER. The CDR3 runs to 14 residues. Trimming stripped 5 bases from V and 6 bases from J, with 14 bases between.